This TCR beta chain was sequenced during a study of blood T cell repertoires in COVID-19. Study overall: Sources were T cells, B-cell-depleted T cells, or PBMCs; the material itself was cDNA or gDNA.

This clone showed up just a few times. Germline CDR1 and CDR2: WNHNN and SYGVQD (reference sequence). This CDR3 contains 16 residues. V lost 5 bases and J lost 3, with 19 bases in between. Per the authors' pipeline: Estimates of nucleated cell counts were drawn from the amplification of reference gene primers. The table came from immunoSEQ multiplex PCR; TCRdb's copy has only in-frame clones and leaves some out. V, J and clone size are taken as reported in that table, and D and trimming were inferred from the DNA itself. This table has 150,000 to 200,000 clones, about 87% appearing once. This chain links TRBV10-1 with TRBJ1-1, with D tentatively TRBD1 (6 bases). Sample: peripheral blood. This receptor was taken from a woman between 45 and 65 years old with acute or convalescent COVID-19. Here the CDR3 DNA reads TGCGCCAGCAGTTCGGACAGCCTAGATATCGACACTGAAGCTTTCTTT. Its protein product is CASSSDSLDIDTEAFF.